A selection of T cell receptor beta chains follows, all from one sample in a study of CD8+ T cells in alopecia areata. Clones were sequenced by immunoSEQ multiplex PCR, and TCRdb holds only the in-frame ones, with some missing. The sample lists 80,000 or so clones, 66% occurring once. The specimen was CD8+ T cells sorted from blood, collected at week 24, from a patient treated with tofacitinib. All receptors derive from a human donor with alopecia areata. Each CDR3 is given with its conserved first and last residue. Fields, in order: CDR3 length, D gene, V gene, J gene, CDR3 protein. D genes are given only for firm matches.

>16|TRBD2|TRBV29-1|TRBJ2-2
CSVEGWTSGRAGELFF
>17|TRBD1|TRBV29-1|TRBJ1-2
CSVDPGTGEVWDYGYTF
>11|TRBD1|TRBV29-1|TRBJ1-2
CSVKTGDGYTF
>14|NA|TRBV7-9|TRBJ1-2
CASSFFSPGDGYTF
>16|NA|TRBV2|TRBJ1-2
CASSEAVFSRDGGYTF
>17|NA|TRBV5-6|TRBJ2-1
CASSLASFQPPDNEQFF
>16|TRBD1|TRBV6-6|TRBJ1-1
CASSHRGDRRIPEAFF
>11|NA|TRBV9|TRBJ2-2
CASSRSGELFF
>14|NA|TRBV7-9|TRBJ2-5
CASSLGPPGETQYF
>13|NA|TRBV29-1|TRBJ2-4
CSVETGLENIQYF
>15|TRBD1|TRBV4-3|TRBJ2-7
CASSHSGTGSYEQYF
>17|TRBD2|TRBV4-3|TRBJ2-1
CASSQDWGLAGYNEQFF
>14|TRBD1|TRBV27|TRBJ1-2
CASSHTGTGNGYTF
>13|NA|TRBV13|TRBJ1-2
CASSLEGSGDYTF
>17|TRBD2|TRBV7-8|TRBJ2-1
CASSLGSGLAVYNEQFF
>17|NA|TRBV14|TRBJ2-3
CASSQDGGTTSTDTQYF
>14|TRBD2|TRBV27|TRBJ2-1
CASSFNGGTGEQFF
>12|NA|TRBV29-1|TRBJ2-7
CSVMRGDYEQYF
>13|NA|TRBV6-5|TRBJ1-1
CASSPIENTEAFF
>14|TRBD1|TRBV27|TRBJ2-7
CASSLQGQGGEQYF
>14|TRBD1|TRBV4-3|TRBJ1-6
CASSPTGVNSPLHF
>12|NA|TRBV11-2|TRBJ2-3
CASSLDPDTQYF
>13|NA|TRBV29-1|TRBJ1-2
CSVENLDDYGYTF
>12|TRBD1|TRBV30|TRBJ1-5
CACRTGDQPQHF
>15|NA|TRBV23-1|TRBJ1-2
CASSEPGQVKGGYTF
>12|NA|TRBV4-2|TRBJ1-1
CASSQGGSEAFF
>13|NA|TRBV7-9|TRBJ1-1
CASAQTLNTEAFF
>16|NA|TRBV13|TRBJ1-2
CASTSQKGWIDYGYTF
>16|TRBD2|TRBV7-3|TRBJ2-2
CASSLGEREDTGELFF
>15|NA|TRBV5-1|TRBJ2-7
CASSLLSGRGNEQYF
>13|TRBD1|TRBV19|TRBJ1-5
CASTDRGLSPQHF
>15|TRBD2|TRBV27|TRBJ2-5
CASSARLAYQETQYF
>17|NA|TRBV29-1|TRBJ2-1
CSVEDWGIGEKYNEQFF
>15|NA|TRBV9|TRBJ2-7
CASSVGRTPSYEQYF
>12|NA|TRBV14|TRBJ2-1
CASSQVFYEQFF
>16|NA|TRBV29-1|TRBJ2-1
CSVEGSGDRGANEQFF
>16|TRBD1|TRBV18|TRBJ2-5
CASSPPDRVWAETQYF
>16|NA|TRBV5-1|TRBJ2-3
CASSLTGRADSDTQYF
>14|TRBD1|TRBV7-9|TRBJ2-7
CASSHRTGVGEQYF
>16|TRBD1|TRBV15|TRBJ2-5
CATSRVRTGASETQYF
>15|NA|TRBV2|TRBJ1-5
CASSDGAGADQPQHF
>14|TRBD2|TRBV27|TRBJ2-1
CASSFSGRHNEQFF
>15|TRBD1|TRBV27|TRBJ2-7
CASSLSGTGVYEQYF
>17|TRBD2|TRBV27|TRBJ2-7
CASSLFRGGLAGYEQYF
>17|NA|TRBV27|TRBJ1-2
CASTPDRRDPPFYGYTF
>15|NA|TRBV4-1|TRBJ2-3
CASSQIGRRTDTQYF
>18|TRBD1|TRBV27|TRBJ2-2
CASSFISGTGINTGELFF
>15|TRBD1|TRBV9|TRBJ1-2
CASSVARQGASGYTF
>17|TRBD1|TRBV9|TRBJ2-1
CASSAWGQGVGNNEQFF
>14|NA|TRBV5-1|TRBJ1-1
CASSLEGTDTEAFF
>17|NA|TRBV7-8|TRBJ2-1
CASSLGFNAGPYGEQFF
>12|TRBD1|TRBV6-5|TRBJ2-3
CASSPDRELQYF
>13|NA|TRBV28|TRBJ1-2
CASSYAGRYGYTF
>13|TRBD1|TRBV30|TRBJ2-2
CAWPDRGPGELFF
>15|NA|TRBV2|TRBJ1-5
CASSEWTGSNQPQHF
>16|NA|TRBV14|TRBJ2-1
CASSQDLATVYNEQFF
>14|NA|TRBV27|TRBJ1-2
CASSLQGGNRGYTF
>16|TRBD2|TRBV4-1|TRBJ2-1
CASNPSTSGAGGEQFF